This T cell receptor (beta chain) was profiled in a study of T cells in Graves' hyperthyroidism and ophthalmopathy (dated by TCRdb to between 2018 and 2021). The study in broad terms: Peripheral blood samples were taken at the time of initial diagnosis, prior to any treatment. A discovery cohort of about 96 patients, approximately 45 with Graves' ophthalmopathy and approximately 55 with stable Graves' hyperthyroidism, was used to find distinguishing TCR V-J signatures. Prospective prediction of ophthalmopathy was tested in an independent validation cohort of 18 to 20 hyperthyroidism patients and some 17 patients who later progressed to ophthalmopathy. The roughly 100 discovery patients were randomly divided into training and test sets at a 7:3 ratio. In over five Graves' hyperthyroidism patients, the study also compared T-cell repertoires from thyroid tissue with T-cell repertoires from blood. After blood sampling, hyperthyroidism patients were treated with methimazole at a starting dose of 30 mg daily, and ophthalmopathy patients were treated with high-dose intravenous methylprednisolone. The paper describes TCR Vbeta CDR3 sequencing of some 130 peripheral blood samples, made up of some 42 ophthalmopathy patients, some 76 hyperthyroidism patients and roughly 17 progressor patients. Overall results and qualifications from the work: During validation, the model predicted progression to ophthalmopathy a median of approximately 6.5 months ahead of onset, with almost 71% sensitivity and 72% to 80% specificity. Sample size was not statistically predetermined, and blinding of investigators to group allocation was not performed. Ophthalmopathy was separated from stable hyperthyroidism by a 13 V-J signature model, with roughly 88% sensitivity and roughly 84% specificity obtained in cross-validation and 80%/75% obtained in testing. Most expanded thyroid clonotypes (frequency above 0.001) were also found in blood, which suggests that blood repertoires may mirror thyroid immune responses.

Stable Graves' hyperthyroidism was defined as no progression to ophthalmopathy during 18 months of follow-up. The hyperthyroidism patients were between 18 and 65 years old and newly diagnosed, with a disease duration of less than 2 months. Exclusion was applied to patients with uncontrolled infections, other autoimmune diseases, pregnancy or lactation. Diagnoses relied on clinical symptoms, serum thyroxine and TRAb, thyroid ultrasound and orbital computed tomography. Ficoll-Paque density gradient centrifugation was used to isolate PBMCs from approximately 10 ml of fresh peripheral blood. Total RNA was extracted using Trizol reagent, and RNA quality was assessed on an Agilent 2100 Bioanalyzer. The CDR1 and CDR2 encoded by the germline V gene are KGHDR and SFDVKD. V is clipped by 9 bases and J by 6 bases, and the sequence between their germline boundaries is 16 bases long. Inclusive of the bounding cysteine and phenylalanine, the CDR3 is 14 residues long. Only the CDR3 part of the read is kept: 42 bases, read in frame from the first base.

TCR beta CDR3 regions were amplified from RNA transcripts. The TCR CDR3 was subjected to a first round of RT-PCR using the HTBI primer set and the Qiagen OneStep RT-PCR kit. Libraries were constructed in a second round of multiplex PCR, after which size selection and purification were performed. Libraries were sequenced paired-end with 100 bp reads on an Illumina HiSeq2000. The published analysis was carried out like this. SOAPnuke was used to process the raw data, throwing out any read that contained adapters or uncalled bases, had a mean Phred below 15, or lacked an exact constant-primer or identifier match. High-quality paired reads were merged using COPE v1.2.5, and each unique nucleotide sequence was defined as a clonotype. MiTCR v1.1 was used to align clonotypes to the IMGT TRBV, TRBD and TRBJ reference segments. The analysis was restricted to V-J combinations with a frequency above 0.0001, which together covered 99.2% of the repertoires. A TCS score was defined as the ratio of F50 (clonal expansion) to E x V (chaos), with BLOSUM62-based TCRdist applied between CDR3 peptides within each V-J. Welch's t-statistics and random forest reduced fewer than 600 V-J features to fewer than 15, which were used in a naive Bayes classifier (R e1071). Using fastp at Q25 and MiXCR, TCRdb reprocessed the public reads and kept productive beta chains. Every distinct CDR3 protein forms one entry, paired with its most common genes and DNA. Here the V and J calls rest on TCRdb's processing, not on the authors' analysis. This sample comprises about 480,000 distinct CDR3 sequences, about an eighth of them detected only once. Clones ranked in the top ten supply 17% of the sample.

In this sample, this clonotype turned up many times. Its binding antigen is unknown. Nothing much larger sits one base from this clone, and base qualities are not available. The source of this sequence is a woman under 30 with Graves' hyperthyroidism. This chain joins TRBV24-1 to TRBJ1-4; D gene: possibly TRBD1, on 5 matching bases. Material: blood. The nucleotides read TGTGCCACCCGTCGTGAGGGGCAGGATGAAAAACTGTTTTTT. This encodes CATRREGQDEKLFF.